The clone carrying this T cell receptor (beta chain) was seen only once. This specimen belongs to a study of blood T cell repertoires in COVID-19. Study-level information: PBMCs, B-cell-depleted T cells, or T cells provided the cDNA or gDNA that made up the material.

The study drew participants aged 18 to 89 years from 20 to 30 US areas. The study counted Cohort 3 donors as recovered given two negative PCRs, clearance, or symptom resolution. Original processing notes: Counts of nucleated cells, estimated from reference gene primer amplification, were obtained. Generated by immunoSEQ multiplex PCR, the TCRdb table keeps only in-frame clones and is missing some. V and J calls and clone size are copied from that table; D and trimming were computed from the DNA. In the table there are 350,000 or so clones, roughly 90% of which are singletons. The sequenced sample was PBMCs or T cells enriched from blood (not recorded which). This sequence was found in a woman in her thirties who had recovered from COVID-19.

CDR3 sequence reads: CASSESRLAGGHEQYF. The CDR3 DNA reads TGCGCCAGCAGTGAGTCCAGACTAGCGGGGGGACACGAGCAGTACTTC. J is TRBJ2-7 and V is TRBV10-2; 13 positions agree with TRBD2. The CDR3 totals 16 residues. CDR1 is WSHSY and CDR2 is SAAADI in the germline V gene. J was trimmed by 5 bases and V by 0 bases; bases with no gene match: 4.